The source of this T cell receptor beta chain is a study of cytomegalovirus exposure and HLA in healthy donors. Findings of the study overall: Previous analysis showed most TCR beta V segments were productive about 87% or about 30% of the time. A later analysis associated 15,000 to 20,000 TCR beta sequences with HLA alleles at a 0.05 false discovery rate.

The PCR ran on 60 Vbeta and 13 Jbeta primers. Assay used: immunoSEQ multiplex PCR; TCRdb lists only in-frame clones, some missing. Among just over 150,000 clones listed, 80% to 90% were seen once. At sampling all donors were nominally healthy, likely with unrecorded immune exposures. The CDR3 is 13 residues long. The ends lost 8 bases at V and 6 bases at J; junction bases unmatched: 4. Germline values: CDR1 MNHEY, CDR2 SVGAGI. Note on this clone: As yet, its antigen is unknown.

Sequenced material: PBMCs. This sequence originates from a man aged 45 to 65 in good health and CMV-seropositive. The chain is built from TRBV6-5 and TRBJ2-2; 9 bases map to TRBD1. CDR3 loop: CASRDRVAGELFF. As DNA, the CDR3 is TGTGCCAGCCGGGACAGGGTAGCCGGGGAGCTGTTTTTT.